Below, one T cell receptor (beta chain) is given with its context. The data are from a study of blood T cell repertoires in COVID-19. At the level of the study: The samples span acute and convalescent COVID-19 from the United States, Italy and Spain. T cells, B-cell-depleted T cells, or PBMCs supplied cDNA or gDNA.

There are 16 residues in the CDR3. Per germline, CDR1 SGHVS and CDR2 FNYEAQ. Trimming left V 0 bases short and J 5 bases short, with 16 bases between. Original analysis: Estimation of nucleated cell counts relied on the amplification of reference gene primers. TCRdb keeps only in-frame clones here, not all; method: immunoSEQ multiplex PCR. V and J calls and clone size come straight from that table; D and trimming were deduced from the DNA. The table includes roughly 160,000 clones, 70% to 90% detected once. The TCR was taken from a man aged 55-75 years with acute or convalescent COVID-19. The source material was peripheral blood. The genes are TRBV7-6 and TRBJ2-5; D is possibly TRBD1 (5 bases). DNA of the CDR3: TGTGCCAGCAGCTTAGCGTTTGGGGCAGCTGGGGAGACCCAGTACTTC. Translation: CASSLAFGAAGETQYF.